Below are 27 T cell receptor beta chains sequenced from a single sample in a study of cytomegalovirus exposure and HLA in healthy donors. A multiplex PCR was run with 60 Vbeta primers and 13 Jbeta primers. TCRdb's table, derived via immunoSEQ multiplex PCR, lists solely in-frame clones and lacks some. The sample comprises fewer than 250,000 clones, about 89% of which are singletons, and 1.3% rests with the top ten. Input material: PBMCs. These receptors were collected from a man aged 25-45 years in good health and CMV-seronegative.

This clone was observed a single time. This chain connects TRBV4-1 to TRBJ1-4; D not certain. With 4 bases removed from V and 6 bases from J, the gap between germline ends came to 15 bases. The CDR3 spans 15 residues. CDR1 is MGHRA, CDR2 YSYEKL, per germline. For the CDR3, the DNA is TGCGCCAGCAGCCCTAGGAGGAGGGCAGATGAAAAACTGTTTTTT. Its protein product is CASSPRRRADEKLFF.

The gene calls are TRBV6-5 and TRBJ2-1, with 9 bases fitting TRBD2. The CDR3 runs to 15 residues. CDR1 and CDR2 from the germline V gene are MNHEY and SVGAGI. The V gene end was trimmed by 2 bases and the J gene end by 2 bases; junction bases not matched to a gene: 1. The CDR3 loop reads CASSYAGGPYNEQFF. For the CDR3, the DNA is TGTGCCAGCAGTTACGCGGGAGGGCCCTACAATGAGCAGTTCTTC.

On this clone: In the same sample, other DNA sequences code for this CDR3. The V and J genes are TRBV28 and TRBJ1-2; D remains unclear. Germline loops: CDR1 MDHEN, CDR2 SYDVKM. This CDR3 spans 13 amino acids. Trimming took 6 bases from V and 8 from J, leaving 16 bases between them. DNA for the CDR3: TGTGCCAGCAGCCCGGCAGGTGTAGGAGGCTACACCTTC. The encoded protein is CASSPAGVGGYTF.

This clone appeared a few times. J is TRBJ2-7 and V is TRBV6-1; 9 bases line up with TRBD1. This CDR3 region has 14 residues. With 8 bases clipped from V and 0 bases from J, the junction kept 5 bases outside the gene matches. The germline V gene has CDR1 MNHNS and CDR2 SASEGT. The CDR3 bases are TGTGCCAGCGTCCGGGACAGGGACTCCTACGAGCAGTACTTC. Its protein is CASVRDRDSYEQYF.

The CDR3: CASSGGLAGASPPDTQYF. The CDR3 region has the DNA TGTGCCAGCAGCGGCGGACTAGCGGGAGCGTCCCCCCCAGATACGCAGTATTTT. The V and J genes are TRBV7-8 and TRBJ2-3, with 13 bases aligning to TRBD2. The germline gives CDR1 SGHVS, CDR2 FQNEAQ. The CDR3 has 18 residues. The V and J ends lost 5 bases and 4 bases, in that order; junction bases with no gene match: 12.

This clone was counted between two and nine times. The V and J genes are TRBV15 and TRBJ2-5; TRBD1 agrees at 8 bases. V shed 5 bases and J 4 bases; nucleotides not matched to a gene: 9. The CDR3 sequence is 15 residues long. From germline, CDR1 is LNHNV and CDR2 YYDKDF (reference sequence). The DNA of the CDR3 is TGTGCCACCAGCTCCGCTGACGACAGGGGAGAGACCCAGTACTTC. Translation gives CATSSADDRGETQYF.

In nucleotides, the CDR3 is TGTGCCAGCAGCGAACGGCTCCGGGACAGAATTCCGAACACTGAAGCTTTCTTT. Amino acids: CASSERLRDRIPNTEAFF. The chain couples TRBV6-1 to TRBJ1-1, with 7 bases fitting TRBD1. Germline-derived CDR1 and CDR2 are MNHNS and SASEGT. Unmatched junction bases numbered 17, after V lost 6 bases and J lost 1 base. The CDR3 is 18 amino acids.

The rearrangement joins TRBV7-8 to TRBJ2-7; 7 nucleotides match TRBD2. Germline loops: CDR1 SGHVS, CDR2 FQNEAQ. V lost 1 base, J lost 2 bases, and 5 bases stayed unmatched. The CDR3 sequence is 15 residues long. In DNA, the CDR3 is TGTGCCAGCAGCTTAGGCGGGAGTGGGACCTACGAGCAGTACTTC. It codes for CASSLGGSGTYEQYF.

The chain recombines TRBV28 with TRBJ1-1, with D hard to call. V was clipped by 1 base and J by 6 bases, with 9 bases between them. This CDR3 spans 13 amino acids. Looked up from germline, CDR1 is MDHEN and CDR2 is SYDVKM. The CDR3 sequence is CASSLSGRAEAFF. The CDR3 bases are TGTGCCAGCAGTTTATCCGGGAGGGCTGAAGCTTTCTTT.

The CDR3: CASSQLRAGEQYF. The DNA of the CDR3 is TGTGCCAGCAGCCAACTCAGGGCGGGGGAGCAGTACTTC. The V gene is TRBV14, the J gene TRBJ2-7, with a possible D match to TRBD2 (6 bases). This CDR3 has 13 amino acids. The V and J ends lost 2 bases and 7 bases respectively, with 12 bases between them. Germline V gene data show CDR1 as SGHDN and CDR2 as FVKESK.

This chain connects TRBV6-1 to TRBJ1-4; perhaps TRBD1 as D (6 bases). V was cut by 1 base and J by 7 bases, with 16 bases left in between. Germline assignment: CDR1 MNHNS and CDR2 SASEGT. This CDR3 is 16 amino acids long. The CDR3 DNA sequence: TGTGCCAGCAGTGAAGATCGGTGGGGGCTAGGTGAAAAACTGTTTTTT. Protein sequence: CASSEDRWGLGEKLFF.

The CDR3 is CASSGTGGNEQFF. The CDR3 region has the DNA TGTGCCAGCAGTGGGACAGGGGGGAATGAGCAGTTCTTC. The chain recombines TRBV9 with TRBJ2-1; 11 bases match TRBD1. CDR1 is SGDLS, CDR2 YYNGEE, per germline. This CDR3 is built from 13 residues. V dropped 5 bases and J dropped 7; count of bases not matched to a gene: 2.

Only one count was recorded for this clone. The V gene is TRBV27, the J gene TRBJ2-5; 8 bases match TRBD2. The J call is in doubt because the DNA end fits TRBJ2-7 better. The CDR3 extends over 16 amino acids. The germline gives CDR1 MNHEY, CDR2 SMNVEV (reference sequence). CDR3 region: CASSLSIRGGSYEQYF. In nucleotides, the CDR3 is TGTGCCAGCAGTTTATCGATTCGCGGGGGGTCCTACGAGCAGTACTTC.

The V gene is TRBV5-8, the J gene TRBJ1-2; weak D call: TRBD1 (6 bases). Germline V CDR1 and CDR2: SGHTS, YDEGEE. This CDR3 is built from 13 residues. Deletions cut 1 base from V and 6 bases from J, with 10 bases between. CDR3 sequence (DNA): TGTGCCAGCAGCTTGTTGGGGGCAGATGGCTACACCTTC. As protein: CASSLLGADGYTF.

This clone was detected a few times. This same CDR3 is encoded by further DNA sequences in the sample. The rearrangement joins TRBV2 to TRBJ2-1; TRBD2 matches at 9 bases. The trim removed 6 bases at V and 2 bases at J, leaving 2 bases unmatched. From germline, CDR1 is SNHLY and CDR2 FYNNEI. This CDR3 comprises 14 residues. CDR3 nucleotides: TGTGCCAGCAGGGCTAGCGGGACCTACAATGAGCAGTTCTTC. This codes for CASRASGTYNEQFF.

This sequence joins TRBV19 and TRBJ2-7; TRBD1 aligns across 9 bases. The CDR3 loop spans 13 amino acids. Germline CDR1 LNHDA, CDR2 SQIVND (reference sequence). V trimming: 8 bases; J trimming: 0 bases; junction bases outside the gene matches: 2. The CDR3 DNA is TGTGCCAGTGGGACAGGGATCTCCTACGAGCAGTACTTC. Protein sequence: CASGTGISYEQYF.

The CDR3 nucleotides are TGTGCCAGCAACGCGGGGCCGAGCACAGATACGCAGTATTTT. This sequence encodes CASNAGPSTDTQYF. The chain uses TRBV2 and TRBJ2-3; possible D gene TRBD2, 6 bases. The V and J ends lost 7 bases and 0 bases respectively, with 11 bases between them. Germline values: CDR1 SNHLY, CDR2 FYNNEI. The CDR3 spans 14 residues.

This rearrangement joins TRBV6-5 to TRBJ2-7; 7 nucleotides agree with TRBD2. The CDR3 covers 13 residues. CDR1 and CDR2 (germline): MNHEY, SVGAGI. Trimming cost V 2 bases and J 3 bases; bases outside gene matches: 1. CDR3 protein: CASSYSGNYEQYF. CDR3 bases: TGTGCCAGCAGTTACAGCGGGAACTACGAGCAGTACTTC.

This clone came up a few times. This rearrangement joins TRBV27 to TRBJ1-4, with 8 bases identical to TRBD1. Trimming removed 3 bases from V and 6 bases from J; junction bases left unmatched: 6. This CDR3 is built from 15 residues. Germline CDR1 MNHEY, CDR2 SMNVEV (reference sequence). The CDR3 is CASSLRTGFDEKLFF. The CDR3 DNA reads TGTGCCAGCAGTTTGCGGACAGGGTTTGATGAAAAACTGTTTTTT.

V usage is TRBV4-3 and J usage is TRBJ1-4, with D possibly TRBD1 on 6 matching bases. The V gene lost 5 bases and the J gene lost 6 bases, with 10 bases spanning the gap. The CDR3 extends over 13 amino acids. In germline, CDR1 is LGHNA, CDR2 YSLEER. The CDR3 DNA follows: TGCGCCAGCAGCGACAGGACAGATGAAAAACTGTTTTTT. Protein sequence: CASSDRTDEKLFF.

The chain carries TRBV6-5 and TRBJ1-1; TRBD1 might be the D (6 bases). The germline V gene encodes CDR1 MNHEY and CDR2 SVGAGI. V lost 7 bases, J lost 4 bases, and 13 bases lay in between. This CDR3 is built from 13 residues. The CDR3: CASMQGQFTEAFF. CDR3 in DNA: TGTGCCAGCATGCAGGGGCAATTCACTGAAGCTTTCTTT.

Written as DNA, the CDR3 is TGCGCCAGCAGCAACCCGGGACAGCCCTACGAGCAGTACTTC. Protein product: CASSNPGQPYEQYF. The rearrangement uses TRBV5-1 and TRBJ2-7; 7 bases agree with TRBD1. CDR1 and CDR2 (germline): SGHRS, YFSETQ. The ends lost 4 bases at V and 2 bases at J; junction bases unmatched: 6. This CDR3 contains 14 residues.

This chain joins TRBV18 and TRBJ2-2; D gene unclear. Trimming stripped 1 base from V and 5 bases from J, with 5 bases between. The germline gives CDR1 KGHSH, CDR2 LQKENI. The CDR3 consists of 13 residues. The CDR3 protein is CASSPHVTGELFF. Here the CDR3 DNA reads TGTGCCAGCTCACCACATGTAACCGGGGAGCTGTTTTTT.

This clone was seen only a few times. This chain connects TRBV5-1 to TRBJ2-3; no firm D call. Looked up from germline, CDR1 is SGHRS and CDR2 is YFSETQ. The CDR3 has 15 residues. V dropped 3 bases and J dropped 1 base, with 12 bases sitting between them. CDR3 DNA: TGCGCCAGCAGCTATGTCTCGTCGGGCACAGATACGCAGTATTTT. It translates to CASSYVSSGTDTQYF.

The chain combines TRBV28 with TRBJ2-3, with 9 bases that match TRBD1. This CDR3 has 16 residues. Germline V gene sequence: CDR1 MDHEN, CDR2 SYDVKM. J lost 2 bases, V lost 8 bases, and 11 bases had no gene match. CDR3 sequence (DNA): TGTGCCAGCGTCGCACAGGGGGCGCGTTTCACAGATACGCAGTATTTT. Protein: CASVAQGARFTDTQYF.

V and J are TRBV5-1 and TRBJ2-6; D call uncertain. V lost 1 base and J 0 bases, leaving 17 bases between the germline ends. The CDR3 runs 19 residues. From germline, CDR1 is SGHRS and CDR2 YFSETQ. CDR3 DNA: TGCGCCAGCAGCTTGCTTCGTCCCAGAACACACTCTGGGGCCAACGTCCTGACTTTC. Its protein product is CASSLLRPRTHSGANVLTF. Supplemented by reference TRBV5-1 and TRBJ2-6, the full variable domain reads KAGVTQTPRYLIKTRGQQVTLSCSPISGHRSVSWYQQTPGQGLQFLFEYFSETQRNKGNFPGRFSGRQFSNSRSEMNVSTLELGDSALYLCASSLLRPRTHSGANVLTFGAGSRLTVL.

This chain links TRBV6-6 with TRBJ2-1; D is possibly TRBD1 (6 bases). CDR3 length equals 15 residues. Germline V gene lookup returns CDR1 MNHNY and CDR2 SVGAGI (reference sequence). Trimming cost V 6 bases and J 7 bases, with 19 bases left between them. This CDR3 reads CASSRAGQLENEQFF. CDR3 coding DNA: TGTGCCAGCAGCAGGGCTGGACAGTTGGAAAATGAGCAGTTCTTC.